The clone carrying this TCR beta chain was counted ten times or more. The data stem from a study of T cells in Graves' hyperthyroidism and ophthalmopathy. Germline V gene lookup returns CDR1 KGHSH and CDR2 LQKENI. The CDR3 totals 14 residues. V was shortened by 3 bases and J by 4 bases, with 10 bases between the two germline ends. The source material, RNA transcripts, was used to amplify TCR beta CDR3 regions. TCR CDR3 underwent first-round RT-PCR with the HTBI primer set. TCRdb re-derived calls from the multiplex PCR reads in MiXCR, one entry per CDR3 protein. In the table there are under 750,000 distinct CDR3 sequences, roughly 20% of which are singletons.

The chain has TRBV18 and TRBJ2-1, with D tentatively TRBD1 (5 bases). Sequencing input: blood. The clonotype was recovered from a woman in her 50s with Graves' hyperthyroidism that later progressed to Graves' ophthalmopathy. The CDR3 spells CASSPLDTYNEQFF. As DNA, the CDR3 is TGTGCCAGCTCACCTCTGGACACTTACAATGAGCAGTTCTTC.